This TCR beta chain was captured in a study of shared clonotypes between healthy human individuals. For the study at large: Each donor contributed plates that comprised three CD4 naive, three CD4 memory, two CD8 naive and one CD8 memory. Notes on the study in general: Represented diversity, genetic and exposure-history alike, was limited by few donors.

This clone was counted once. Its cognate antigen is unknown. Produced via immunoSEQ multiplex PCR; TCRdb's table is partial and in-frame only. There are about 2.1 million clones in the sample; 93% occur only once, and more than 1.5% lies in the top ten. V lost 0 bases and J lost 2, with 11 bases in between. Germline V CDR1 and CDR2: LNHDA, SQIVND (reference sequence). The CDR3 loop spans 15 amino acids. Only CD45RO-negative cells positively selected for CCR7 counted as naive CD8 cells, so terminally differentiated effector memory CD45RA+ cells were excluded. Caucasian adults residing in Nashville, Tennessee made up all the donors.

This receptor was obtained from a young man in good health. Some clones in this sample may be carry-over from other donors' samples. Sequenced material: naive CD8+ T cells from PBMCs. The V call is TRBV19, the J call TRBJ2-7; D is possibly TRBD1 or TRBD2 (5 bases each). CDR3 sequence (DNA): TGTGCCAGTAGTATAGATCTCGAGGGGACCTACGAGCAGTACTTC. Translated, it gives CASSIDLEGTYEQYF.